The 19 T cell receptor beta chains below come from one sample, sequenced in a study of T cell repertoires in cytomegalovirus infection. TCRdb reanalysed the reads using MiXCR and keeps one entry per CDR3 protein. The data show roughly 500,000 distinct CDR3 sequences, 16% seen once. The sample consisted of CD8+ T cells from PBMCs. The receptor source for this set is a human donor in good health (CMV status not recorded). Some clones in this sample may be carry-over from other donors' samples.

At least ten counts were recorded for this clonotype. The rearrangement uses TRBV7-2 and TRBJ2-6; D is undetermined. Between the trimmed V and J ends, which lost 4 bases and 0 bases, there was a span of 13 bases. The CDR3 extends over 17 amino acids. Germline V CDR1 and CDR2: SGHTA, FQGNSA. DNA of the CDR3: TGTGCCAGCAGCTCCCCAGGAGCTCTCTCTGGGGCCAACGTCCTGACTTTC. This encodes CASSSPGALSGANVLTF.

The chain is built from TRBV2 and TRBJ1-1, with D hard to call. The V end lost 4 bases, the J end lost 10 bases, and 16 bases lay between the germline ends. The germline V gene has CDR1 SNHLY and CDR2 FYNNEI. CDR3 length: 13 residues. The CDR3, as DNA: TGTGCCAGCAGTGGTCGGCCGGGGAGAGGAGCTTTCTTT. This sequence encodes CASSGRPGRGAFF.

This clonotype was detected many times. V and J are TRBV11-2 and TRBJ1-6; the D gene is possibly TRBD1 (6 bases). Trimming took 1 base from V and 4 from J, leaving 11 bases between them. Germline loops: CDR1 SGHAT, CDR2 FQNNGV. The CDR3 contains 16 residues. CDR3 sequence reads: CASSLGGAAYNSPLHF. The CDR3 region has the DNA TGTGCCAGCAGCTTAGGGGGGGCAGCTTATAATTCACCCCTCCACTTT.

The chain links TRBV2 to TRBJ2-7, with 7 bases matching TRBD1. This CDR3 spans 16 amino acids. The trim removed 3 bases at V and 4 bases at J, leaving 12 bases unmatched. Per the germline V gene, CDR1 is SNHLY and CDR2 is FYNNEI. CDR3 nucleotide sequence: TGTGCCAGCAGTGACCCCAGACAGGGCAACTTGTACGAGCAGTACTTC. It encodes CASSDPRQGNLYEQYF.

This clonotype has at least ten counts. J is TRBJ2-7 and V is TRBV7-9; D may correspond to TRBD1 or TRBD2 (5 bases each). The CDR3 runs to 14 residues. The V gene lost 4 bases and the J gene lost 1 base, with 11 bases spanning the gap. Germline V gives CDR1 SEHNR, CDR2 FQNEAQ (reference sequence). The CDR3 DNA reads as TGTGCCAGCAGCTCCGCAGGGAGATCCTACGAGCAGTACTTC. Its translation is CASSSAGRSYEQYF.

The V and J genes are TRBV19 and TRBJ1-6; D perhaps matches TRBD1 (5 bases). The CDR3 loop spans 16 amino acids. V was trimmed by 7 bases and J by 6 bases, leaving 19 bases between them. From germline, CDR1 is LNHDA and CDR2 SQIVND (reference sequence). Here the CDR3 reads CASTASRGEGNSPLHF. In DNA, the CDR3 is TGTGCCAGTACCGCTAGCCGGGGGGAAGGTAATTCACCCCTCCACTTT.

The V gene is TRBV19, the J gene TRBJ2-3; D ambiguous. Trimming removed 1 base at V and 1 base at J, with 9 bases between. Germline-derived CDR1 and CDR2 are LNHDA and SQIVND (reference sequence). The CDR3 has 15 residues. CDR3 in amino acids: CASSIGLRGTDTQYF. CDR3 DNA sequence: TGTGCCAGTAGTATAGGTCTACGCGGCACAGATACGCAGTATTTT.

This chain connects TRBV6-7 to TRBJ1-1, with 7 bases lining up with TRBD1. TRBV6-7 is noted as an ORF with a role that remains uncertain. This CDR3 has 12 residues. Trimming cost V 6 bases and J 8 bases; bases outside gene matches: 6. The CDR3 reads CASRKRQGEAFF. For the CDR3, the DNA is TGTGCCAGCAGGAAGAGACAGGGCGAAGCTTTCTTT.

This clonotype was seen many times. The chain carries TRBV7-2 and TRBJ2-1; D is unresolved. Germline-derived CDR1 and CDR2 are SGHTA and FQGNSA. Trimming left V 1 base short and J 8 bases short, with 18 bases between. The CDR3 runs 16 residues. CDR3: CASSLVWAHTLHEQFF. The CDR3 DNA reads TGTGCCAGCAGCTTAGTTTGGGCTCACACCCTACATGAGCAGTTCTTC.

The rearrangement uses TRBV4-1 and TRBJ2-3; 12 nucleotides match TRBD2. This CDR3 is 15 amino acids long. Per germline, CDR1 MGHRA and CDR2 YSYEKL. The junction had 2 bases not matched to a gene; V was cut back by 1 base and J by 6 bases. The CDR3 DNA sequence: TGCGCCAGCAGCCAAGGACTAGCGGGAGAGGATACGCAGTATTTT. It codes for CASSQGLAGEDTQYF.

This clonotype showed up just a few times. V gene TRBV29-1 combines with J gene TRBJ1-3; D not resolved. CDR3 size: 13 residues. With 6 bases removed from V and 0 bases from J, the gap between germline ends came to 9 bases. Looked up from germline, CDR1 is SQVTM and CDR2 is ANQGSEA. Here the CDR3 DNA reads TGCAGCGTGGCAGGAGGCTCTGGAAACACCATATATTTT. Protein sequence: CSVAGGSGNTIYF.

V is TRBV5-1 and J is TRBJ2-7, with 9 bases lining up with TRBD1. Germline-derived CDR1 and CDR2 are SGHRS and YFSETQ. The CDR3 totals 17 residues. The V gene end was trimmed by 4 bases and the J gene end by 1 base; junction bases not matched to a gene: 12. The CDR3 spells CASSPPRAGQGSYEQYF. CDR3 bases: TGCGCCAGCAGCCCCCCCCGCGCAGGACAGGGGTCCTACGAGCAGTACTTC.

This clonotype was seen only a few times. The J gene is TRBJ2-3, the V gene TRBV4-1; TRBD2 agrees at 10 bases. This CDR3 has 16 residues. The ends lost 0 bases at V and 3 bases at J; junction bases unmatched: 3. CDR1 MGHRA and CDR2 YSYEKL come from the germline V gene. DNA for the CDR3: TGCGCCAGCAGCCAAGATCCAGCGGGAGGGACAGATACGCAGTATTTT. Translated: CASSQDPAGGTDTQYF.

The chain couples TRBV5-1 to TRBJ2-1; D perhaps matches TRBD2 (5 bases). The CDR3 totals 15 residues. Looked up from germline, CDR1 is SGHRS and CDR2 is YFSETQ. The V gene lost 7 bases and the J gene lost 4 bases, with 18 bases spanning the gap. CDR3 bases: TGCGCCAGCGGTGAAAGAGGACTCGTATACAATGAGCAGTTCTTC. It codes for CASGERGLVYNEQFF.

This clonotype was seen at least ten times. The rearrangement joins TRBV7-9 to TRBJ2-6; D gene unclear. Germline loops: CDR1 SEHNR, CDR2 FQNEAQ (reference sequence). The V and J ends lost 11 bases and 0 bases respectively, with 11 bases between them. The CDR3 is 14 residues long. In DNA form, the CDR3 reads TGTGCCGCCCCCTGGGGCTCTGGGGCCAACGTCCTGACTTTC. Translating it yields CAAPWGSGANVLTF.

Turning to this clonotype: A much larger clonotype is one base distant, so this may be a read error. Here the CDR3 omits its conserved ending phenylalanine or tryptophan, so a read error is the likely source. The chain has TRBV7-2 and TRBJ1-5; a weak D match, TRBD1 (5 bases). CDR3 length: 14 residues. The V and J ends lost 6 bases and 7 bases respectively, with 16 bases between them. Germline V CDR1 and CDR2: SGHTA, FQGNSA. The CDR3, as DNA: TGTGCCAGCAGGCCCACGGGGGGAGAACAGCCCCAGCATCTT. Its protein product is CASRPTGGEQPQHL.

This clonotype was counted only a few times. This chain links TRBV15 with TRBJ1-5; possibly TRBD1 for D (6 bases). Germline V lookup: CDR1 LNHNV, CDR2 YYDKDF (reference sequence). The V end lost 5 bases, the J end lost 6 bases, and 11 bases lay between the germline ends. The CDR3 is 13 residues long. CDR3 in amino acids: CATSLTGGQPQHF. CDR3 DNA: TGTGCCACCAGCCTGACAGGTGGTCAGCCCCAGCATTTT.

This clonotype appeared a few times. The chain recombines TRBV6-5 with TRBJ2-2; perhaps TRBD1 as D (6 bases). This CDR3 contains 17 residues. Trimming shortened V by 0 bases and J by 2 bases, and 13 bases separated the two germline ends. Germline V gene sequence: CDR1 MNHEY, CDR2 SVGAGI. The DNA of the CDR3 is TGTGCCAGCAGTTACTCGACCGGGGACACCAACACCGGGGAGCTGTTTTTT. This sequence encodes CASSYSTGDTNTGELFF.

This clonotype was detected a few times. The chain joins TRBV6-1 to TRBJ2-2, with D perhaps matching TRBD2 (5 bases). CDR3 length: 14 amino acids. Trimming left V 3 bases short and J 9 bases short, with 14 bases between. Germline V lookup: CDR1 MNHNS, CDR2 SASEGT. CDR3 coding DNA: TGTGCCAGCAGTGAGTGGAGGACCTCAAGGGAGCTGTTTTTT. Protein: CASSEWRTSRELFF.